This entry concerns a single T cell receptor beta chain. Its cognate antigen has yet to be identified. There are no base qualities to consult, and no much larger clone falls within one base. In total, 666 healthy bone marrow donors made up the cohort. All cohort members were sampled while nominally healthy, although unrecorded immune exposures were likely present. The donor tested CMV seronegative and was one of the 352 seronegative cohort members. A peripheral blood sample was provided by each donor, and peripheral blood mononuclear cells were used for TCR beta sequencing. The Qiagen DNeasy Blood Extraction Kit was used to extract genomic DNA from the blood cell samples. The germline V gene gives CDR1 as SNHLY and CDR2 as FYNNEI. At the junction V is shortened by 3 bases and J by 0 bases, with 11 bases in between. The CDR3, from cysteine to phenylalanine, totals 15 residues. The entry retains the CDR3 DNA only, 45 bases that are in frame from base 1.

The sample belongs to a study of cytomegalovirus exposure and HLA in healthy donors (dated by TCRdb to the late 2010s). Describing the broader study: According to an earlier analysis of 587 of the donors, about 179 million T cells yielded 90 million to 140 million unique TCR beta sequences and roughly 280 Gb of sequence data. Roughly 310 gigabases of sequencing data and approximately 85 million unique TCR sequences were included in an early release covering under 650 HLA-typed donors. Of the 350 to 400 genotyped donors, approximately 80% fell in the genetic ancestry cluster associated with self-reported Caucasian donors. The study aimed to test whether cataloging public T cell receptors could reveal signatures of past pathogen exposure. Using immunosequencing, the study profiled T cell repertoires from fewer than 850 subjects and related those repertoires to cytomegalovirus serostatus. Besides the first cohort of more than 650 subjects, a separate validation cohort made up of 120 different subjects was used. High-throughput TCR immunosequencing, statistical association of individual TCRs with disease status, and machine learning were combined to predict cytomegalovirus infection status. To study patterns of TCR occurrence, a later analysis re-analyzed previously published TCR beta repertoires from several hundred donors and added high-resolution HLA genotyping. In the later analysis, no new phenotypic data were used to find candidate immune exposures; instead, reliance was placed on TCR beta sequences and their occurrence across donors. In an earlier analysis of a few hundred of the donors, high-throughput TCR beta sequencing was used to judge whether each TCR beta V gene segment behaved as functional or pseudogenic. Donor age, sex, ethnicity and CMV serostatus were collected together with the repertoire data. A later genetic analysis took genome-wide SNP genotypes for about 55% of the 666 donors and used that subset as a discovery cohort. Every repertoire in the discovery cohort had been generated on one and the same sequencing platform. HLA typing covered class I and class II loci at four-digit resolution. Typing coverage differed by locus: A, B, C, DRB1 and DQB1 were typed in about 620-640 donors, DQA1 in around 500, DPA1 in roughly 590, and DPB1 in just under 480. Because of strong linkage in the cohort, a handful of DR-DQ haplotypes were treated as single units for association and clustering. Among several hundred genotyped donors of the cohort, an average of approximately 200,000 unique TCR beta nucleotide sequences was sequenced per donor, of which about 18% were non-productive. General findings and caveats noted by the study authors: Assigning TCR associations to individual alleles was difficult when HLA alleles, especially DR and DQ, strongly co-occurred. Because counts were too low, 15 or so rarely observed V segments, including chromosome 9 orphons, were excluded from the earlier analysis of a few hundred of the donors. Because some donors lacked HLA typing at each locus, the association tests relied only on the typed subset. A later analysis reported that several top co-occurrence clusters appeared linked to parvovirus B19, influenza, CMV and Epstein-Barr virus. Correlated functional status among segregating V segments might be attributable to linkage disequilibrium, but an unknown experimental factor could not be ruled out. In a later analysis, most CMV-associated TCR beta chains were found to appear HLA-restricted, with HLA associations seemingly driven largely by CMV exposure. Sequencing depth was assumed to be roughly uniform across donors in the presence/absence analyses, though that assumption may not hold. The only immune exposure information available for the cohort was CMV serostatus. In a later analysis, TCR association rates were found to vary across HLA loci, with the most associated TCRs seen for DRB1 alleles and the fewest for HLA-C alleles. In a later analysis, HLA-associated TCR beta chains were found to be more clonally expanded and to have lower generation probabilities than equally common non-associated chains. It was suggested by the authors that the approach could potentially be generalized to other disease states and immunological phenotypes. Only TCR beta chains were sequenced in this cohort, and the absence of alpha or paired-chain data limited detectable features. Some IMGT-functional V segments, including TRBV6-2 and TRBV6-3, could not be told apart with the 87-base-pair reads, so those segments were excluded. Broadly in line with IMGT annotations, most TCR beta V segments showed up in productive rearrangements about 87% or about 30% of the time in an earlier analysis of around 550 of the donors. A total of 164 TCR beta chains were listed by the study as associated with cytomegalovirus. A further reported finding was that TCR beta sequences accurately predicted the HLA-A and HLA-B alleles for most subjects in the first cohort. A few of the identified cytomegalovirus-associated TCR beta chains were confirmed in vitro to be specific for cytomegalovirus antigens. The classifier was reported to diagnose cytomegalovirus status with high specificity and sensitivity in both the original and validation cohorts. Most TCR sequences were seen in very few donors, while some public TCRs were found in many individuals. In a later analysis, about 16,000 TCR beta sequences were associated with specific HLA alleles at a false discovery rate of 0.05. Compared with the roughly 670-donor mean, donors in an Asian-associated ancestry cluster had fewer N-insertions in productive TCRs, according to a later genetic analysis. V-gene and J-gene trimming of TCR beta chains was associated with a missense DCLRE1C variant in a later genetic analysis, and the association was replicated in an independent cohort. A cluster of highly shared sequence variants was judged likely to be a technical artifact of the sequencing pipeline.

The library came from the immunoSEQ multiplex PCR assay. For the multiplex PCR, a mixture combining 60 forward primers for TCR Vbeta segments and 13 reverse primers for TCR Jbeta segments was used. The CDR3 region of rearranged TCR beta genes was amplified from genomic DNA with a multiplex PCR assay. The amplified TCR beta libraries were sequenced on the Illumina HiSeq System as 87-base-pair reads. As for the authors' bioinformatics: A later analysis tallied about 77 million unique TCR beta chains across the approximately 670 repertoires, and about 10 million of those chains were shared by two or more donors. To remove PCR and sequencing errors, raw reads were error-corrected and collapsed into unique sequences using a nearest-neighbor algorithm that merged closely related sequences. Alignment of CDR3 sequences to IMGT reference sequences was used to assign V, D and J gene segments. For a sequence to be retained, a match of at least six nucleotides to both a V gene segment and a J gene segment was required. Rearrangements were called productive when the CDR3 lacked stop codons and stayed in frame with V and J; all others were non-productive. Following IMGT convention, CDR3 was defined as the stretch from the second conserved V-encoded cysteine to the conserved J-encoded phenylalanine. The earlier analysis of a few hundred of the donors excluded sequences that lacked an unambiguous match to a single V gene segment. In an earlier analysis of approximately 590 of the donors, V segments were called functional above 56.7% productive rearrangements and were called segregating when the between-donor standard deviation exceeded 5%. A statistical classification framework was built for diagnosing cytomegalovirus status from the catalog of TCR beta chain sequences. In a later analysis, V and J genes were assigned by comparing TCR nucleotide sequences against IMGT/GENE-DB human TR gene sequences. The TCRdist pipeline was used in a later analysis to assign CDR3 sequences and most-parsimonious VDJ recombination scenarios. In a later analysis, each TCR beta chain was defined by its CDR3 amino acid sequence together with its V-gene family, and reads lacking a unique V-gene family were excluded. To address suspected cross-contamination and a sequencing artifact, a later analysis removed a few hundred highly shared, low-generation-probability nucleotide sequences. In a later analysis, a clonal expansion index was calculated for each public chain from normalized within-repertoire ranks of inferred template counts. In a later analysis, generation probabilities were computed using a VDJ recombination model fitted to out-of-frame rearrangements, and the results were checked against IGoR. A later analysis scored TCR-TCR, TCR-HLA and TCR-CMV co-occurrence with hypergeometric tests, applying a repertoire-size bias correction to TCR pairs. False discovery rates were estimated in a later analysis by permuting HLA or CMV assignments 20 times. In a later analysis, co-occurring TCRs were grouped using DBSCAN, and TCRdist sequence similarity was added for clustering within HLA-allele-positive subsets. Repertoires with fewer than 30,000 or more than 120,000 public chains, plus five repertoires with anomalous nucleotide sharing, were excluded from co-occurrence clustering. The table comes from immuneACCESS by way of TCRdb, which keeps in-frame sequences with V and J called. Part of the clones is missing from these tables; in studies checked, under half for an unresolved V gene and the rest for unknown reasons. V and J calls plus clone size are reproduced from that table; the DNA served to infer D and trimming. The sample includes more than 110,000 clones, with approximately 80% observed a single time. The top ten hold about 4% of the sample.

This TCR was recovered from a male donor in good health and CMV-seronegative. Sample: PBMCs. Rearrangement joined TRBV2 to TRBJ1-2, with an unclear D gene assignment. The nucleotide sequence is given as TGTGCCAGCAGTGATATAACACAAACTAACTATGGCTACACCTTC. This translates into CASSDITQTNYGYTF.